Listed here are 9 T cell receptor beta chains from one sample, sequenced in a study of blood T cell repertoires in COVID-19. Assay used: immunoSEQ multiplex PCR; TCRdb lists only in-frame clones, some missing. The data contain roughly 330,000 clones, more than 75% of them singletons. The sample was PBMCs or T cells enriched from blood (not recorded which). The receptors shown here come from a woman aged 25 to 39 who had recovered from COVID-19.

The sample holds one count of this clone. This chain uses TRBV7-2 with TRBJ2-3, with a weak D call TRBD1 (5 bases). The CDR3 spans 14 residues. Deletions cut 4 bases from V and 1 base from J, with 9 bases between. Germline CDR1 SGHTA, CDR2 FQGNSA. The CDR3 loop is CASSSIRGTDTQYF. CDR3 DNA: TGTGCCAGCAGCTCCATCAGGGGCACAGATACGCAGTATTTT. The entire variable domain, with the rest obtained from reference TRBV7-2 and TRBJ2-3, is as follows: GAGVSQSPSNKVTEKGKDVELRCDPISGHTALYWYRQSLGQGLEFLIYFQGNSAPDKSGLPSDRFSAERTGGSVSTLTIQRTQQEDSAVYLCASSSIRGTDTQYFGPGTRLTVL.

The chain uses TRBV7-6 and TRBJ1-2; the D is unclear. V was clipped by 3 bases and J by 8 bases, with 16 bases between them. This CDR3 has 14 residues. Germline V lookup: CDR1 SGHVS, CDR2 FNYEAQ. CDR3 nucleotide sequence: TGTGCCAGCAGCTTGGAGGCCACGGGAGAAGGCTACACCTTC. It yields the protein CASSLEATGEGYTF.

CDR3 sequence: CASSPDRGRNTGELFF. The DNA for the CDR3 is TGTGCCAGCTCACCCGACAGGGGGAGGAACACCGGGGAGCTGTTTTTT. The chain combines TRBV18 with TRBJ2-2; 9 bases match TRBD1. Germline CDR1 KGHSH, CDR2 LQKENI. The CDR3 is 16 amino acids. The ends lost 3 bases at V and 1 base at J; junction bases unmatched: 3.

The chain employs TRBV4-1 and TRBJ1-1; D is perhaps TRBD1 (6 bases). The CDR3 covers 13 residues. CDR1 is MGHRA, CDR2 YSYEKL, per germline. Trimming stripped 3 bases from V and 1 base from J, with 6 bases between. CDR3 loop: CASSQTGNTEAFF. CDR3 coding DNA: TGCGCCAGCAGCCAGACAGGGAACACTGAAGCTTTCTTT.

The chain recombines TRBV19 with TRBJ2-6; 10 nucleotides agree with TRBD1. The CDR3 sequence is 17 residues long. Germline V CDR1 and CDR2: LNHDA, SQIVND (reference sequence). The V and J ends lost 5 bases and 2 bases, in that order; junction bases with no gene match: 6. For the CDR3, the DNA is TGTGCCAGTAGTCTGGGACAGGGGATCGCTGGGGCCAACGTCCTGACTTTC. Protein: CASSLGQGIAGANVLTF.

The CDR3 region is CASSLAGRQTNTEAFF. CDR3 DNA sequence: TGCGCCAGCAGCTTGGCAGGGCGGCAAACGAACACTGAAGCTTTCTTT. J is TRBJ1-1 and V is TRBV5-1; D possibly corresponds to TRBD1 (5 bases). The V gene lost 0 bases and the J gene lost 1 base, with 13 bases spanning the gap. The CDR3 covers 16 residues. CDR1 is SGHRS, CDR2 YFSETQ, per germline.

V usage is TRBV19 and J usage is TRBJ1-2; D gene ambiguous. Looked up from germline, CDR1 is LNHDA and CDR2 is SQIVND (reference sequence). V lost 1 base to trimming and J lost 2 bases, with 8 bases between them. The CDR3 has 14 amino acids. CDR3 DNA: TGTGCCAGTAGTATAGGGGCCGGCAACTATGGCTACACCTTC. Amino acids: CASSIGAGNYGYTF.

V gene TRBV27 combines with J gene TRBJ2-1; 10 nucleotides match TRBD2. With V trimmed by 4 bases and J by 15 bases, 15 bases remained unmatched. CDR1 is MNHEY and CDR2 is SMNVEV in the germline V gene (reference sequence). The CDR3 spans 15 residues. The chain's CDR3 is CASSSHGSGGVSVFF. The DNA of the CDR3 is TGTGCCAGCAGTTCCCATGGGAGCGGGGGGGTCAGTGTGTTCTTC.

This rearrangement joins TRBV14 to TRBJ2-7; D uncertain. Trimming shortened V by 2 bases and J by 1 base, and 3 bases separated the two germline ends. Germline assignment: CDR1 SGHDN and CDR2 FVKESK. CDR3 length: 12 amino acids. The CDR3 nucleotides read TGTGCCAGCAGCCAAACATCCTACGAGCAGTACTTC. It yields the protein CASSQTSYEQYF.